This TCR beta chain is drawn from a study of CD8 T cells in ankylosing spondylitis. Points on this clonotype: What it recognizes is unknown.

Overall study results and limits: Those disease-linked clones were CD8+; they were also relatively rare in peripheral blood. Matched ankylosing spondylitis synovial fluid reportedly showed significant enrichment of disease-linked clones. Ankylosing spondylitis blood seemed to carry a telltale TCR beta motif made of seven or eight highly homologous variants.

This CDR3 contains 14 residues. V dropped 3 bases and J dropped 9; count of bases not matched to a gene: 4. Per the germline V gene, CDR1 is SGHDT and CDR2 is YYEEEE. TCRdb re-derived calls from the 5' RACE reads in MiXCR, one entry per CDR3 protein. Among approximately 440,000 distinct CDR3 sequences, 15% to 20% were seen once, and the ten largest hold approximately 1%. The source material was blood, either unsorted or a sorted T cell fraction (not recorded which). V and J are TRBV5-6 and TRBJ2-1; 12 nucleotides line up with TRBD2. This clonotype was obtained from a male donor with ankylosing spondylitis. The CDR3: CASSWGLAGTEQFF. The CDR3 DNA reads as TGTGCCAGCAGCTGGGGACTAGCGGGCACTGAGCAGTTCTTC.